One sample yielded the 26 T cell receptor beta chains listed below, sequenced in a study of T cell clonotyping in hematopoietic cell transplantation. Data came from immunoSEQ multiplex PCR; TCRdb stores just in-frame clones and leaves some out. The sample includes approximately 41,000 clones, roughly 85% of them seen just once. The time point here: recipient sample about 28 days before transplant, after cytoreduction. The source material was peripheral blood mononuclear cells, sampled before stem cell transplant. Every receptor here comes from a man aged 55 to 70 with acute myeloid leukemia. Some clones in this sample may be carry-over from other donors' samples.

The chain carries TRBV5-6 and TRBJ1-3; unclear D gene. There are 16 residues in the CDR3. Trimming took off 0 bases at V and 0 bases at J, with 10 bases between the two ends. The germline V gene encodes CDR1 SGHDT and CDR2 YYEEEE. The CDR3 is CASSLAWQHSGNTIYF. The CDR3 nucleotides are TGTGCCAGCAGCTTGGCCTGGCAGCACTCTGGAAACACCATATATTTT.

The chain combines TRBV2 with TRBJ1-6; D is unclear. The CDR3 length is 15 residues. The germline V gene has CDR1 SNHLY and CDR2 FYNNEI. V gave up 2 bases and J gave up 10 bases, with 15 bases separating them. The CDR3 sequence is CASSELEIPHSPLHF. The CDR3 DNA reads as TGTGCCAGCAGTGAACTGGAAATCCCACACTCACCCCTCCACTTT.

V and J are TRBV5-1 and TRBJ2-3; the D is unclear. CDR1 is SGHRS, CDR2 YFSETQ, per germline. CDR3 length equals 13 residues. Deletions cut 0 bases from V and 6 bases from J, with 8 bases between. For the CDR3, the DNA is TGCGCCAGCAGCTTGGGTGGGCCGGATACGCAGTATTTT. Residues: CASSLGGPDTQYF.

The rearrangement joins TRBV10-3 to TRBJ2-7; 12 bases fit TRBD2. Germline V gives CDR1 ENHRY, CDR2 SYGVKD. J lost 7 bases, V lost 2 bases, and 6 bases had no gene match. This CDR3 spans 15 amino acids. The CDR3 reads CAISEGLAGMSEQYF. The CDR3 coding sequence is TGTGCCATCAGTGAGGGACTAGCGGGGATGAGTGAGCAGTACTTC.

This rearrangement joins TRBV2 to TRBJ2-5, with 7 positions matching TRBD1. Trimming removed 5 bases from V and 5 bases from J; junction bases left unmatched: 5. The length of the CDR3 is 13 residues. Germline V gene lookup returns CDR1 SNHLY and CDR2 FYNNEI. The CDR3 region has the DNA TGTGCCAGCAGTCGACAGGGCTCGGAGACCCAGTACTTC. It specifies CASSRQGSETQYF.

V is TRBV19 and J is TRBJ1-5; D unclear. This CDR3 is built from 14 residues. V was clipped by 4 bases and J by 7 bases, with 14 bases between them. Germline values: CDR1 LNHDA, CDR2 SQIVND (reference sequence). The CDR3 loop is CASSRNEPVQPQHF. The CDR3 coding sequence is TGTGCCAGTAGTAGGAACGAACCTGTACAGCCCCAGCATTTT.

The chain couples TRBV2 to TRBJ2-3; 8 bases map to TRBD1. This CDR3 spans 15 amino acids. Germline V gives CDR1 SNHLY, CDR2 FYNNEI. V shed 5 bases, J shed 2 bases, and the junction held 6 bases outside the gene matches. CDR3 protein: CASSKTGAVTDTQYF. DNA of the CDR3: TGTGCCAGCAGTAAGACAGGGGCCGTCACAGATACGCAGTATTTT.

The chain carries TRBV2 and TRBJ2-2; maybe TRBD1 (5 bases). V was cut by 6 bases and J by 4 bases, with 12 bases left in between. CDR1 and CDR2 (germline): SNHLY, FYNNEI. This CDR3 spans 14 amino acids. In DNA form, the CDR3 reads TGTGCCAGCAGAGAAACAGGCTCCACCGGGGAGCTGTTTTTT. Translation gives CASRETGSTGELFF.

This clone appeared a few times. The rearrangement uses TRBV28 and TRBJ1-6, with TRBD1 identical over 9 bases. With V trimmed by 5 bases and J by 7 bases, 6 bases remained unmatched. Germline CDR1 and CDR2: MDHEN and SYDVKM. This CDR3 spans 15 amino acids. The DNA of the CDR3 is TGTGCCAGCAGTCCCCGACAGGGGGGCAATTCACCCCTCCACTTT. It codes for CASSPRQGGNSPLHF.

This CDR3 is CASSSQGGTEAFF. In DNA form, the CDR3 reads TGTGCCAGCAGCTCACAGGGGGGCACTGAAGCTTTCTTT. The chain couples TRBV7-7 to TRBJ1-1, with TRBD1 identical over 8 bases. The V gene end was trimmed by 4 bases and the J gene end by 4 bases; junction bases not matched to a gene: 2. Per the germline V gene, CDR1 is SSHAT and CDR2 is FNYEAQ (reference sequence). This CDR3 is built from 13 residues.

V and J are TRBV7-3 and TRBJ2-2; D is tentatively TRBD1 or TRBD2 (6 bases each). The V gene lost 2 bases and the J gene lost 7 bases, with 20 bases spanning the gap. The CDR3 is 17 amino acids. Germline loops: CDR1 SGHTA, CDR2 FQGTGA. The CDR3 loop is CASSLQPSGRGGGELFF. The CDR3, as DNA: TGTGCCAGCAGCTTACAGCCGTCCGGCAGGGGAGGCGGGGAGCTGTTTTTT. Full variable domain (missing parts from reference TRBV7-3 and TRBJ2-2): GAGVSQTPSNKVTEKGKYVELRCDPISGHTALYWYRQSLGQGPEFLIYFQGTGAADDSGLPNDRFFAVRPEGSVSTLKIQRTERGDSAVYLCASSLQPSGRGGGELFFGEGSRLTVL.

The rearrangement links TRBV7-8 to TRBJ2-3, with 7 bases that match TRBD1. This CDR3 has 14 residues. Per germline, CDR1 SGHVS and CDR2 FQNEAQ. J gave up 2 bases and V 5 bases, and 4 bases lay outside the gene matches. CDR3 protein: CASSRDSSTDTQYF. CDR3 nucleotides: TGTGCCAGCAGCCGGGACAGTTCCACAGATACGCAGTATTTT.

The chain recombines TRBV5-1 with TRBJ2-7, with TRBD1 matching over 7 bases. Trimming at V came to 0 bases and at J to 3 bases, leaving 3 bases not matched to a gene. In germline, CDR1 is SGHRS, CDR2 YFSETQ. The CDR3 runs 14 residues. CDR3 amino acids: CASSLGQGVYEQYF. CDR3 coding DNA: TGCGCCAGCAGCTTGGGGCAGGGGGTCTACGAGCAGTACTTC.

This rearrangement joins TRBV4-2 to TRBJ1-2; D may be TRBD1 (5 bases). Germline V gives CDR1 LGHNA, CDR2 YNFKEQ. The CDR3 covers 14 residues. V was cut by 1 base and J by 4 bases, with 10 bases left in between. As DNA, the CDR3 is TGTGCCAGCAGCCAAGTAGGGGCGGGCTATGGCTACACCTTC. Amino acid sequence: CASSQVGAGYGYTF.

V and J are TRBV6-5 and TRBJ1-5, with TRBD1 as a possible D gene (5 bases). The V gene's germline CDR1 is MNHEY and CDR2 SVGAGI. The CDR3 length is 15 residues. Deletions cut 0 bases from V and 7 bases from J, with 13 bases between. The CDR3 DNA is TGTGCCAGCAGTTACTCTCTTTCAGGGTACCAGCCCCAGCATTTT. Its protein is CASSYSLSGYQPQHF.

This clone appeared a single time. This chain connects TRBV28 to TRBJ1-3, with D maybe TRBD1 (5 bases). The CDR3 is 18 residues long. From germline, CDR1 is MDHEN and CDR2 SYDVKM. Trimming took off 7 bases at V and 11 bases at J, with 33 bases between the two ends. The CDR3 DNA reads TGTGCCAGCACCCCCCCGGCCAGGGCGGGCTCGTCTGGACGCGCCATATATTTT. Translated: CASTPPARAGSSGRAIYF.

About this clone itself: The junction departs from germline at one end; a sequencing error may be responsible. V is TRBV30 and J is TRBJ2-1; 11 nucleotides agree with TRBD1. Germline CDR1 GTSNPN, CDR2 SVGIG (reference sequence). This CDR3 is built from 16 residues. The CDR3 region is CARRTGGGRAYNEQFF. The CDR3, as DNA: TGTGCCCGGAGGACAGGGGGCGGGAGGGCCTACAATGAGCAGTTCTTC. The full variable domain, completed using reference TRBV30 and TRBJ2-1, is SQTIHQWPATLVQPVGSPLSLECTVEGTSNPNLYWYRQAAGRGLQLLFYSVGIGQISSEVPQNLSASRPQDRQFILSSKKLLLSDSGFYLCARRTGGGRAYNEQFFGPGTRLTVL.

V gene TRBV6-1 combines with J gene TRBJ2-3, with 8 bases identical to TRBD1. Looked up from germline, CDR1 is MNHNS and CDR2 is SASEGT. The CDR3 covers 14 residues. V lost 11 bases and J lost 4; bases outside the gene matches: 11. Here the CDR3 DNA reads TGTGCCTCGGGGACAGGTCCGGCGCCAGATACGCAGTATTTT. Amino acid sequence: CASGTGPAPDTQYF.

The V gene is TRBV7-2, the J gene TRBJ1-4; 9 bases are shared with TRBD1. Germline values: CDR1 SGHTA, CDR2 FQGNSA. Losses at the gene ends were 5 bases for V and 8 bases for J; bases not matched to a gene: 12. This CDR3 has 16 residues. The CDR3 here is CASSPRDRAFREKLFF. In DNA form, the CDR3 reads TGTGCCAGCAGCCCACGGGACAGGGCCTTTAGGGAAAAACTGTTTTTT.

This chain connects TRBV2 to TRBJ1-5; 9 bases align to TRBD1. The CDR3 covers 18 residues. J lost 2 bases, V lost 6 bases, and 14 bases had no gene match. The germline V gene has CDR1 SNHLY and CDR2 FYNNEI. This CDR3 is CASRPGTGRGEGNQPQHF. The CDR3 nucleotides are TGTGCCAGCAGGCCCGGGACAGGGCGAGGGGAAGGCAATCAGCCCCAGCATTTT.

This chain links TRBV2 with TRBJ1-4; no firm D call. V was trimmed by 0 bases and J by 5 bases, leaving 10 bases between them. Germline V CDR1 and CDR2: SNHLY, FYNNEI. The length of the CDR3 is 15 residues. DNA for the CDR3: TGTGCCAGCAGTGAAGCTGGGCAGGTCAATGAAAAACTGTTTTTT. Translating gives CASSEAGQVNEKLFF.

In nucleotides, the CDR3 is TGCAGCGTTGTCTCCGGGACCTGGGATGAGCAGTTCTTC. Translating it yields CSVVSGTWDEQFF. The chain couples TRBV29-1 to TRBJ2-1; D is possibly TRBD1 or TRBD2 (5 bases each). Per the germline V gene, CDR1 is SQVTM and CDR2 is ANQGSEA. Trimming shortened V by 4 bases and J by 8 bases, and 15 bases separated the two germline ends. This CDR3 region has 13 residues.

This chain links TRBV7-3 with TRBJ1-1; D not certain. V was clipped by 5 bases and J by 5 bases, with 15 bases between them. The CDR3 runs to 14 residues. Germline-derived CDR1 and CDR2 are SGHTA and FQGTGA. The CDR3 reads CASSAHSQETEAFF. The DNA for the CDR3 is TGTGCCAGCAGCGCCCACTCTCAGGAGACTGAAGCTTTCTTT.

V usage is TRBV29-1 and J usage is TRBJ2-2; 9 bases match TRBD1. The CDR3 sequence is 14 residues long. Germline CDR1 is SQVTM and CDR2 is ANQGSEA. With V trimmed by 7 bases and J by 5 bases, 8 bases remained unmatched. DNA for the CDR3: TGCAGCGGGAAACAGGGGGCCTATACCGGGGAGCTGTTTTTT. Its protein is CSGKQGAYTGELFF.

CDR3 sequence: CASSQDPEVGELFF. DNA of the CDR3: TGCGCCAGCAGCCAAGATCCTGAGGTCGGGGAGCTGTTTTTT. V is TRBV4-3 and J is TRBJ2-2; D uncertain. Trimming pared 0 bases from V and 7 bases from J, leaving 9 bases between. The CDR3 loop spans 14 amino acids. Per the germline V gene, CDR1 is LGHNA and CDR2 is YSLEER.

The V and J genes are TRBV2 and TRBJ1-1; 7 bases align to TRBD1. This CDR3 contains 14 residues. Trimming removed 3 bases from V and 5 bases from J; junction bases left unmatched: 6. Looked up from germline, CDR1 is SNHLY and CDR2 is FYNNEI. CDR3 DNA: TGTGCCAGCAGTGACCAGGGGGGAGAAACTGAAGCTTTCTTT. Protein product: CASSDQGGETEAFF.